This T cell receptor beta chain was sequenced during a study of radiotherapy plus CTLA-4 blockade in lung cancer. Germline loops: CDR1 MNHEY, CDR2 SMNVEV (reference sequence). The CDR3 has 14 residues. The V end lost 2 bases, the J end lost 3 bases, and 11 bases lay between the germline ends. The protocol was immunoSEQ multiplex PCR, while the TCRdb copy is restricted to in-frame clones and leaves out a portion. The sample lists about 53,000 clones; 80% to 90% were seen once. The sequence derives from a human donor with non-small cell lung cancer whose response to radiotherapy plus ipilimumab could not be evaluated. The material was peripheral blood, obtained from a patient treated with radiotherapy plus ipilimumab. The chain recombines TRBV27 with TRBJ2-7; no clear D gene. The CDR3 protein is CASSLRGRNYEQYF. DNA of the CDR3: TGTGCCAGCAGTTTACGTGGCAGAAACTACGAGCAGTACTTC.